Listed here is a single TCR beta chain. Its antigen is currently unknown. This record belongs to a study of shared clonotypes between healthy human individuals. Study details: A few men and a couple of women, aged 18 to 49, were donors. Every donor yielded three CD4 naive, three CD4 memory, two CD8 naive and one CD8 memory plate. Study-level results: The generation probabilities recorded for non-shared clonotypes fell below those of clonotypes shared by all four donors. For naive CD4 cells, roughly 5% of clonotypes were shared across a few donors.

Germline values: CDR1 MDHEN, CDR2 SYDVKM. The length of the CDR3 is 15 residues. J gave up 2 bases and V 5 bases, and 5 bases lay outside the gene matches. The method was immunoSEQ multiplex PCR; TCRdb's version includes in-frame clones alone and lacks a portion of them. The table records 780,000 or so clones, 72% of them present only once. The sample consisted of memory CD4+ T cells sorted from blood. Subset reported: CD45RA-negative fraction. The chain employs TRBV28 and TRBJ2-1; 8 positions match TRBD2. The sequence was obtained from a woman aged 25 to 45 in good health. CDR3 in amino acids: CASSDTSGPYNEQFF. The CDR3 DNA reads TGTGCCAGCAGTGATACTAGCGGCCCCTACAATGAGCAGTTCTTC.